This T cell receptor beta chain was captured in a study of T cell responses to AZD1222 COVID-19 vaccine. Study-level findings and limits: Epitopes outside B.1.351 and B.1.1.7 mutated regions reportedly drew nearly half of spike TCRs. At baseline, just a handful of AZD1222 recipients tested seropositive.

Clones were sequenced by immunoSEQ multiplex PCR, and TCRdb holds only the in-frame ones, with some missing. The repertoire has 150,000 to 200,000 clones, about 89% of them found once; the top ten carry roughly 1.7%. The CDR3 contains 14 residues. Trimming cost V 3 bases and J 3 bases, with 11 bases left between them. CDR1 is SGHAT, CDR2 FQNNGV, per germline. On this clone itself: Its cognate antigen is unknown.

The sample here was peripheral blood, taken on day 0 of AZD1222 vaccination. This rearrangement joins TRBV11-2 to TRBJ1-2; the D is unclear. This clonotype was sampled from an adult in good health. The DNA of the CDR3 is TGTGCCAGCAGCTTTCCGTCGCCTGACTATGGCTACACCTTC. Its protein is CASSFPSPDYGYTF.